This T cell receptor beta chain was observed in a study of T cell responses to AZD1222 COVID-19 vaccine. Overall study results and limits: As reported, nearly half of all spike-specific TCRs target variant regions that are unmutated. Seropositive at baseline were only a handful of AZD1222 recipients. The donors showed a predominance of white British ancestry and of females, with possible underestimation of clonal diversity. After two AZD1222 doses, spike-specific TCR breadth and depth rose versus day 0.

Some clones are missing from TCRdb's copy, which holds only in-frame ones; the method was immunoSEQ multiplex PCR. The sample lists 95,000 to 100,000 clones; 87% were seen once. Germline CDR1 and CDR2: SGHTA and FQGNSA. The CDR3 has 16 residues. The V gene lost 6 bases and the J gene lost 4 bases, with 21 bases spanning the gap. Worth noting for this clone: Its specificity is unknown.

This receptor was taken from an adult in good health. V and J are TRBV7-2 and TRBJ2-5; unclear D gene. The sample consisted of peripheral blood, taken on day 0 of AZD1222 vaccination. CDR3 sequence reads: CASSMRIWVLAETQYF. The CDR3 bases are TGTGCCAGCAGTATGAGGATATGGGTTCTGGCAGAGACCCAGTACTTC.